The rows below give T cell receptor beta chains drawn from one sample of a study of a mutant IDH1 vaccine in newly diagnosed glioma. Data came from immunoSEQ multiplex PCR; TCRdb stores just in-frame clones and leaves some out. The sample includes 85,000 to 100,000 clones, roughly 80% of them seen just once. The sequencing here drew on PBMCs, taken from a glioma patient treated with radiotherapy, temozolomide or both. These receptors were obtained from a woman aged 50 to 65 with glioma. Both conserved end residues are part of each CDR3. Fields, in order: J gene, clone size, D gene, V gene, CDR3 DNA, CDR3 protein. The D gene is left open where the match is weak. The size field is filled for only some rows; it gives once, few, many or a size class.

j_call: TRBJ2-7; clone_size: .; d_call: .; v_call: TRBV5-1; cdr3_nt: TGCGCCAGTAGGGACGGAGCCTACGAGCAGTACTTC; cdr3_aa: CASRDGAYEQYF
j_call: TRBJ2-5; clone_size: .; d_call: .; v_call: TRBV4-3; cdr3_nt: TGCGCCAGCAGTTCGACAGGTTCGGCGGAGACCCAGTACTTC; cdr3_aa: CASSSTGSAETQYF
j_call: TRBJ1-1; clone_size: .; d_call: .; v_call: TRBV19; cdr3_nt: TGTGCCAGTACGGTAAGGACCAGAAGGACAGTTCCTAATGAAGCTTTCTTT; cdr3_aa: CASTVRTRRTVPNEAFF
j_call: TRBJ2-5; clone_size: .; d_call: TRBD2; v_call: TRBV30; cdr3_nt: TGTGCCTGGAGACAGGCCGGGACTAGCGGGGGAGCACCGAAAGAGACCCAGTACTTC; cdr3_aa: CAWRQAGTSGGAPKETQYF
j_call: TRBJ2-7; clone_size: .; d_call: .; v_call: TRBV27; cdr3_nt: TGTGCCAGCAGTTTCCGGGCCTCCTACGAGCAGTACTTC; cdr3_aa: CASSFRASYEQYF
j_call: TRBJ1-5; clone_size: .; d_call: .; v_call: TRBV4-1; cdr3_nt: TGCGCCAGCAGCCTGACCTCCTCGGAATTAGGCAATCAGCCCCAGCATTTT; cdr3_aa: CASSLTSSELGNQPQHF
j_call: TRBJ2-2; clone_size: .; d_call: TRBD1; v_call: TRBV13; cdr3_nt: TGTGCCAGCAGCTCCCCCGCCAGGGGGAGTACCGGGGAGCTGTTTTTT; cdr3_aa: CASSSPARGSTGELFF
j_call: TRBJ1-2; clone_size: .; d_call: .; v_call: TRBV5-1; cdr3_nt: TGCGCCAGCAGCTCGGACAACTACTATGGCTACACCTTC; cdr3_aa: CASSSDNYYGYTF
j_call: TRBJ2-7; clone_size: .; d_call: .; v_call: TRBV18; cdr3_nt: TGTGCCAGCTCACGGGACGGGGACTCCTACGAGCAGTACTTC; cdr3_aa: CASSRDGDSYEQYF
j_call: TRBJ2-2; clone_size: .; d_call: .; v_call: TRBV29-1; cdr3_nt: TGCAGCGTAGGCAGGGTCACCGGGGAGCTGTTTTTT; cdr3_aa: CSVGRVTGELFF
j_call: TRBJ2-7; clone_size: .; d_call: .; v_call: TRBV9; cdr3_nt: TGTGCCAGCAGCGAGGGGGGCTACGAGCAGTACTTC; cdr3_aa: CASSEGGYEQYF
j_call: TRBJ2-3; clone_size: once; d_call: .; v_call: TRBV19; cdr3_nt: TGTGCCACATCGAAAGAAGCCGATACGCAGTATTTT; cdr3_aa: CATSKEADTQYF
j_call: TRBJ1-1; clone_size: .; d_call: .; v_call: TRBV14; cdr3_nt: TGTGCCAGCAGCCAAGGGGAGAACACTGAAGCTTTCTTT; cdr3_aa: CASSQGENTEAFF
j_call: TRBJ2-5; clone_size: once; d_call: .; v_call: TRBV27; cdr3_nt: TGTGCCAGCAGTATTCGGTATTGGGAGACCCAGTACTTC; cdr3_aa: CASSIRYWETQYF
j_call: TRBJ2-5; clone_size: .; d_call: TRBD2; v_call: TRBV7-9; cdr3_nt: TGTGCCAGCAGCTTGAGCGGGGGGGCCCGCGAACGCGAGACCCAGTACTTC; cdr3_aa: CASSLSGGARERETQYF
j_call: TRBJ1-1; clone_size: .; d_call: .; v_call: TRBV5-5; cdr3_nt: TGTGCCAGCAGCCTGGGCGGGGCGTTAAGAACTGAAGCTTTCTTT; cdr3_aa: CASSLGGALRTEAFF
j_call: TRBJ2-6; clone_size: .; d_call: .; v_call: TRBV7-6; cdr3_nt: TGTGCCAGCAGCTTAGCGACCCGGGGTATATCTGGGGCCAACGTCCTGACTTTC; cdr3_aa: CASSLATRGISGANVLTF
j_call: TRBJ2-1; clone_size: .; d_call: .; v_call: TRBV7-3; cdr3_nt: TGTGCCAGCAAGCCGGAAGGGGGGGTGGACAATGAGCAGTTCTTC; cdr3_aa: CASKPEGGVDNEQFF
j_call: TRBJ1-5; clone_size: .; d_call: TRBD1; v_call: TRBV2; cdr3_nt: TGTGCCAGCAGGACAGGGGGCAGGGGCAATCAGCCCCAGCATTTT; cdr3_aa: CASRTGGRGNQPQHF
j_call: TRBJ1-1; clone_size: .; d_call: .; v_call: TRBV10-3; cdr3_nt: TGTGCCATCAGTGAGGGGGGGCCTAACACTGAAGCTTTCTTT; cdr3_aa: CAISEGGPNTEAFF